The clone carrying this T cell receptor beta chain has a handful of counts. Germline CDR1 reads SGDLS; CDR2 reads YYNGEE. The CDR3 loop spans 14 amino acids. V lost 0 bases and J 2 bases, leaving 7 bases between the germline ends. TCRdb re-called the reads through MiXCR, storing one row per CDR3 protein. Of 300,000 to 400,000 distinct CDR3 sequences listed, around 18% are singletons. This record comes from a study of T cell repertoires in cytomegalovirus infection. The source is a human donor in good health (CMV status not recorded). Some clones in this sample may be carry-over from other donors' samples. The rearrangement uses TRBV9 and TRBJ2-3; D unresolved. Sequencing was carried out using PBMCs. The CDR3 is CASSVAGNTDTQYF. The CDR3 DNA reads as TGTGCCAGCAGCGTAGCTGGAAACACAGATACGCAGTATTTT.